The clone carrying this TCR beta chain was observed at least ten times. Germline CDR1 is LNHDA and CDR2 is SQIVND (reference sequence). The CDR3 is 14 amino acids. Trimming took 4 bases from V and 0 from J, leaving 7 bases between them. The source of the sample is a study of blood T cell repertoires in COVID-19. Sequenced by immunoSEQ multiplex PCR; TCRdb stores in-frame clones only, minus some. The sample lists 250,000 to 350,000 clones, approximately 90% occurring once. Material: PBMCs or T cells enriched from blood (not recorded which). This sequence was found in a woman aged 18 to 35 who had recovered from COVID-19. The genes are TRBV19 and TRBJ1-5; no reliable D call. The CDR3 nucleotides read TGTGCCAGTAGTAGGCCAGTTAGCAATCAGCCCCAGCATTTT. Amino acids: CASSRPVSNQPQHF.